This T cell receptor (beta chain) was identified in a study of CD8+CD57+ T cells in acquired aplastic anemia. At the level of the study: DNA from sorted CD4+ and CD8+ cells averaged around 3 ug.

Both TCR beta VDJ combination and CDR3 sequence profiling were carried out. Genomic DNA was the template for this profiling. TCRdb used MiXCR to reprocess the reads, holding one entry per CDR3 protein. Of hundreds of thousands of distinct CDR3 sequences listed, around 30% are singletons. Patients chosen for sequencing had CD8+CD57+ cells that had expanded, as shown by flow cytometry. Patients had received no therapy at the time of blood sampling. Study-wide findings and caveats: CD8+ Simpson's diversity showed no significant patient-control difference. Some 30 shared CD8+ CDR3s appeared highly expressed within patients' immunodominant clones.

On this clonotype itself: The antigen remains undetermined. It is likely a read error, because the conserved phenylalanine at the end of the CDR3 is missing. The DNA is omitted, as the CDR3 cannot be located on it reliably, and the CDR3 follows TCRdb's listing.

Germline V gives CDR1 LNHDA, CDR2 SQIVND (reference sequence). Ends included, the CDR3 has 8 residues. Sequencing input: sorted CD4+, CD8+, or CD8+CD57+ T cells (not recorded which) from PBMCs. The chain recombines TRBV19 with TRBJ1-6. The origin of this receptor is a human donor with aplastic anemia. This CDR3 reads CASSIRES.